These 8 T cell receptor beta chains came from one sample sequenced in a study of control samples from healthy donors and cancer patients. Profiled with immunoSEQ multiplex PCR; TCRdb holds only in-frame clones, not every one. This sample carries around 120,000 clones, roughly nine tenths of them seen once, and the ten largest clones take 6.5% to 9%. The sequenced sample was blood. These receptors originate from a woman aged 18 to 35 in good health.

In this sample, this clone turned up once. The CDR3 nucleotides read TGTGCCAGTAGTATATCCCCAGCGGGGGTTTACAATGAGCAGTTCTTC. It is translated as CASSISPAGVYNEQFF. V is TRBV19 and J is TRBJ2-1, with 8 bases aligning to TRBD2. There are 16 residues in the CDR3. Germline CDR1 LNHDA, CDR2 SQIVND (reference sequence). V lost 2 bases and J lost 4; bases outside the gene matches: 7.

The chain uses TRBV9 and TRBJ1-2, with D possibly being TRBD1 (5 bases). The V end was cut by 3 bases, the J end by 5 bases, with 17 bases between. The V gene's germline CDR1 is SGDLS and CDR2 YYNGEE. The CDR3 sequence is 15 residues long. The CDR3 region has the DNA TGTGCCAGCAGCGCTGCGGGGGGAAGACAATATGGCTACACCTTC. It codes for CASSAAGGRQYGYTF.

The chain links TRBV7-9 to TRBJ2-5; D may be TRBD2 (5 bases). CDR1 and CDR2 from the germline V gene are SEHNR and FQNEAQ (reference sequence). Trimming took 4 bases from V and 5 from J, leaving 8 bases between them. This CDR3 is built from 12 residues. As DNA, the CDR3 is TGTGCCAGCAGCTCCCAGCGGGAGACCCAGTACTTC. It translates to CASSSQRETQYF.

The CDR3 nucleotides are TGTGCCAGTAGTATAGGTTCGGGACAGGGCATAGATACGCAGTATTTT. This gives the protein CASSIGSGQGIDTQYF. The V call is TRBV19, the J call TRBJ2-3; 9 bases line up with TRBD1. V lost 1 base and J lost 5; bases outside the gene matches: 7. This CDR3 region has 16 residues. Per germline, CDR1 LNHDA and CDR2 SQIVND (reference sequence).

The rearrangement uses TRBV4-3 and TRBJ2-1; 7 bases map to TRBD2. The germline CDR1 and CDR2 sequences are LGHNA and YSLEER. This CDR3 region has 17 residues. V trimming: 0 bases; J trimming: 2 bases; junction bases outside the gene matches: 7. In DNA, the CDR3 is TGCGCCAGCAGCCAAGATCCCCCTAGCGGAACCTACAATGAGCAGTTCTTC. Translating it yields CASSQDPPSGTYNEQFF.

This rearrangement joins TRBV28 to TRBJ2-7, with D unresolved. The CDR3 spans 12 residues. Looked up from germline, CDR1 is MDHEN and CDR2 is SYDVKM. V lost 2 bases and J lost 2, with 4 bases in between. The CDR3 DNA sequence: TGTGCCAGCAGTTTACAGGCCTACGAGCAGTACTTC. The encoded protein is CASSLQAYEQYF.

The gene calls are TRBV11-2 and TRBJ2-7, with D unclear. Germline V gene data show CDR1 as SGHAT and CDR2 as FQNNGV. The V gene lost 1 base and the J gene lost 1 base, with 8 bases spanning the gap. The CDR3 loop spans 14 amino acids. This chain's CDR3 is CASSLGTVSYEQYF. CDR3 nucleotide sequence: TGTGCCAGCAGCTTAGGGACGGTTTCCTACGAGCAGTACTTC. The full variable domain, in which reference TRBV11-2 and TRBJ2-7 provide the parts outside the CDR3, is EAGVAQSPRYKIIEKRQSVAFWCNPISGHATLYWYQQILGQGPKLLIQFQNNGVVDDSQLPKDRFSAERLKGVDSTLKIQPAKLEDSAVYLCASSLGTVSYEQYFGPGTRLTVT.

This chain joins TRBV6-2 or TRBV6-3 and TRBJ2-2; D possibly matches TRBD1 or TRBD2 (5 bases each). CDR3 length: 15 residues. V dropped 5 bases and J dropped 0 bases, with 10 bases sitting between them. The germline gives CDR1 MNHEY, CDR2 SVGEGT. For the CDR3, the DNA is TGTGCCAGCAGTCCCTTGGGGGCGAACACCGGGGAGCTGTTTTTT. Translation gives CASSPLGANTGELFF.